This T cell receptor (beta chain) was profiled in a study of T cell responses to AZD1222 COVID-19 vaccine. Samples with a second dose at about 4 or about 12 weeks were pooled together. Study-wide findings and caveats: Among those given AZD1222, only 6 or 7 were seropositive at baseline. Vaccine-related CD4 TCRs covered spike, predominating at 160-218 and 743-854.

On this clone itself: What it binds is not known.

Some clones are missing from TCRdb's copy, which holds only in-frame ones; the method was immunoSEQ multiplex PCR. Found here are about 170,000 clones, roughly 85% of them singletons; the top ten hold 0.85% to 1.2%. The V gene's germline CDR1 is MGHRA and CDR2 YSYEKL. The V segment lost 6 bases and the J segment 4 bases; nucleotides outside the gene matches: 5. CDR3 length: 13 residues. The TCR comes from an adult who received the AZD1222 COVID-19 vaccine. V and J are TRBV4-1 and TRBJ1-2; 7 nucleotides align to TRBD1. The specimen was peripheral blood, collected 28 days after the second AZD1222 dose. CDR3 nucleotide sequence: TGCGCCAGCAGAGACAGGGAGGTCTATGGCTACACCTTC. The encoded protein is CASRDREVYGYTF.